This TCR beta chain was obtained from a study of T cells after yellow fever vaccination. General study points: The study re-detected most primary-vaccination clones after the booster (around 96% CD4, 88% CD8).

The sample holds a few counts of this clonotype. What it binds is unknown. UMIs and a universal primer site were added when TCR cDNA was made by 5'RACE template switching. TCRdb re-analysed the 5' RACE reads in MiXCR, keeping a single row per CDR3 protein. The data show roughly 74,000 distinct CDR3 sequences, approximately 7.7% seen once. The CDR3 spans 14 residues. Looked up from germline, CDR1 is MGHDK and CDR2 is SYGVNS. V was shortened by 4 bases and J by 1 base, with 10 bases between the two germline ends. The sequences come from CD8+ T cells sorted from PBMCs, collected more than 4 days after the first yellow fever vaccination. The V call is TRBV25-1, the J call TRBJ2-5, with D possibly TRBD1 on 6 matching bases. This clonotype originated in a man younger than 30 who received the YFV17D yellow fever vaccine. In DNA, the CDR3 is TGTGCCAGCAGTGGCCGGACAGTCCAAGAGACCCAGTACTTC. Its translation is CASSGRTVQETQYF.